These 2 T cell receptor beta chains share one sample of origin, sequenced in a study of CD8+CD57+ T cells in acquired aplastic anemia. CDR3 and TCR beta VDJ profiling relied on a genomic DNA template. One entry per CDR3 protein, called by TCRdb with MiXCR from the reads. The sample has around 130,000 distinct CDR3 sequences, around 50% seen once; the top ten hold roughly 2.5%. Input material: sorted CD4+, CD8+, or CD8+CD57+ T cells (not recorded which) from PBMCs. These receptors all stem from a human donor in good health, serving as a control.

This rearrangement joins TRBV2 to TRBJ2-1; 10 bases are a match to TRBD2. This CDR3 is built from 17 residues. With V trimmed by 3 bases and J by 6 bases, 11 bases remained unmatched. Germline CDR1 and CDR2: SNHLY and FYNNEI. The CDR3 DNA reads as TGTGCCAGCAGTGAGGAGGGAAGCGGGGGGGCAGTCAATGAGCAGTTCTTC. It specifies CASSEEGSGGAVNEQFF.

The table lists this clonotype with many counts. The chain couples TRBV6-1 to TRBJ1-6, with 7 positions matching TRBD1. The junction had 5 bases not matched to a gene; V was cut back by 4 bases and J by 5 bases. The CDR3 has 15 amino acids. Germline V gene data show CDR1 as MNHNS and CDR2 as SASEGT. As DNA, the CDR3 is TGTGCCAGCAGTGTTACGGGACAGAATAATTCACCCCTCCACTTT. Translated: CASSVTGQNNSPLHF.